This section outlines one T cell receptor beta chain sequence together with its context. Its specificity is unknown. The DNA is left out, because the CDR3 cannot be placed on it with certainty; the CDR3 is given as TCRdb lists it. The entry originates in a study of T cells in Graves' hyperthyroidism and ophthalmopathy. The study's findings and limits: Progression to ophthalmopathy was predicted a median of roughly seven months early.

Among ophthalmopathy patients, the Clinical Activity Score reached at least 3, the NOSPECS grade reached at least 4, and duration remained under 3 months. Exclusion of a patient resulted from uncontrolled infection, other autoimmune disease, pregnancy or lactation. The germline V gene has CDR1 SGHAT and CDR2 FQNNGV. The CDR3 is made up of 17 amino acids, end residues included. RNA transcripts provided the source from which TCR beta CDR3 regions were amplified. Primed by the HTBI set, a first-round RT-PCR was run on the TCR CDR3. TCRdb passed the multiplex PCR reads through MiXCR, listing each CDR3 protein once. This sample has under 400,000 distinct CDR3 sequences, with 15% to 20% found just once.

The clonotype originates from a woman between 40 and 50 years old with Graves' ophthalmopathy. The chain couples TRBV11-2 to TRBJ2-2; the table's D call, TRBD2, has no DNA check behind it. Input material: blood. The CDR3 spells CASTPLAGGNTPGSCFF.